This T cell receptor (beta chain) was obtained from a study of OX40 agonist ivuxolimab in advanced cancers. V was pared by 3 bases and J by 0 bases, with 6 bases between. This CDR3 is 14 amino acids long. Germline loops: CDR1 SNHLY, CDR2 FYNNEI. Method: immunoSEQ multiplex PCR; TCRdb's copy keeps in-frame clones and lacks some. The table has about 88,000 clones, 85% seen once. The gene calls are TRBV2 and TRBJ2-1, with D unresolved. The sample here was CD4+ or CD8+ T cells sorted from blood, taken in a trial of the OX40 agonist ivuxolimab. The source is an adult with an advanced solid tumor such as melanoma, head and neck, liver or kidney cancer. The CDR3 nucleotides are TGTGCCAGCAGTGACCTGAGCTCCTACAATGAGCAGTTCTTC. Its translation is CASSDLSSYNEQFF.